This entry concerns a single T cell receptor (beta chain). V was clipped by 3 bases and J by 7 bases, with 21 bases between them. This CDR3 has 16 residues. The germline gives CDR1 LNHNV, CDR2 YYDKDF (reference sequence). Original data processing: Cell counts per sample came from amplifying reference gene primers. Sequenced by immunoSEQ multiplex PCR; TCRdb stores in-frame clones only, minus some. V, J and clone size reflect that table, while D and trimming were determined from the DNA. The sample holds 130,000 to 150,000 clones; 88% are singletons and the top ten take about 2.3%. These data come from a study of blood T cell repertoires in COVID-19. Across the whole study: The United States, Italy and Spain supplied acute and convalescent COVID-19 samples. The analysed material was cDNA or gDNA that came from T cells, B-cell-depleted T cells, or PBMCs.

The sequencing input was peripheral blood. The receptor comes from a human donor in a cohort sampled during active COVID-19. The rearrangement joins TRBV15 to TRBJ1-2; a possible D gene is TRBD1 (6 bases). CDR3 nucleotides: TGTGCCACCAGCAGTCACGGGGAGTTGGGGGCCCGTGGCTACACCTTC. Its translation is CATSSHGELGARGYTF. Together with reference TRBV15 and TRBJ1-2, the CDR3 gives the full variable domain: DAMVIQNPRYQVTQFGKPVTLSCSQTLNHNVMYWYQQKSSQAPKLLFHYYDKDFNNEADTPDNFQSRRPNTSFCFLDIRSPGLGDTAMYLCATSSHGELGARGYTFGSGTRLTVV.